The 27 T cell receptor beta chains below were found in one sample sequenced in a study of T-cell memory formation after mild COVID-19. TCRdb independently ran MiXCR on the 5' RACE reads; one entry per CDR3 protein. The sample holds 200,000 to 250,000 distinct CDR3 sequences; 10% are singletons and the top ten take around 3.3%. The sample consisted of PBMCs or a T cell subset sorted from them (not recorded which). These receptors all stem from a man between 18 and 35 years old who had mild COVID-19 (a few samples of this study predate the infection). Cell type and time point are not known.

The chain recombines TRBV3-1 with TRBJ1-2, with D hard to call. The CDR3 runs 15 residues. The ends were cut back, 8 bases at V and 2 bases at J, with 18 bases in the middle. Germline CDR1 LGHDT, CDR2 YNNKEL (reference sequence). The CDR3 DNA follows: TGTGCCAGCGAAGGCCCAAAAGGCTTAAACTATGGCTACACCTTC. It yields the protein CASEGPKGLNYGYTF. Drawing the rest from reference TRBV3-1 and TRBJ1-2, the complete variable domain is DTAVSQTPKYLVTQMGNDKSIKCEQNLGHDTMYWYKQDSKKFLKIMFSYNNKELIINETVPNRFSPKSPDKAHLNLHINSLELGDSAVYFCASEGPKGLNYGYTFGSGTRLTVV.

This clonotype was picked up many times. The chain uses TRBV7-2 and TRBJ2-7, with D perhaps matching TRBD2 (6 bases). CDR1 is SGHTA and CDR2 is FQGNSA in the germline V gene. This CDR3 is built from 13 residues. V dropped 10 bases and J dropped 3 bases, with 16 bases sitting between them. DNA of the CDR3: TGTGCCACCTCCGCGGGACCGAACTACGAGCAGTACTTC. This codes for CATSAGPNYEQYF.

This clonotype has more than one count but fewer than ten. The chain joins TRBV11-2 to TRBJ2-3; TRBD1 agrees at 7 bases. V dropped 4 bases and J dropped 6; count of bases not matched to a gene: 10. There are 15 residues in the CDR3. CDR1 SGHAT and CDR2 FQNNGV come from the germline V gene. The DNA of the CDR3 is TGTGCCAGCAGCTCCCGGACAGGATTCCGGGATACGCAGTATTTT. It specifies CASSSRTGFRDTQYF.

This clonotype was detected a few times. In DNA form, the CDR3 reads TGTGCCAGCTCGGGGTGGAAAAACAATGAGCAGTTCTTC. Translating it yields CASSGWKNNEQFF. The chain joins TRBV6-5 to TRBJ2-1; D possibly corresponds to TRBD2 (5 bases). Germline lookup yields CDR1 MNHEY and CDR2 SVGAGI. Trimming removed 8 bases from V and 5 bases from J, with 13 bases in between. The length of the CDR3 is 13 residues.

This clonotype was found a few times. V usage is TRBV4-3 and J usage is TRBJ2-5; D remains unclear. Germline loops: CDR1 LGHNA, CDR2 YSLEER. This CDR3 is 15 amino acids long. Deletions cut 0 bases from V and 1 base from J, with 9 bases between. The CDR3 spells CASSQDWQRQETQYF. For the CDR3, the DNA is TGCGCCAGCAGCCAAGACTGGCAGCGCCAAGAGACCCAGTACTTC.

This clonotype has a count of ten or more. The chain's CDR3 is CASSLTRGNEQFF. CDR3 nucleotide sequence: TGTGCCAGCAGCCTCACTCGGGGAAATGAGCAGTTCTTC. The rearrangement uses TRBV7-3 and TRBJ2-1, with D possibly being TRBD2 (5 bases). Germline loops: CDR1 SGHTA, CDR2 FQGTGA. Trimming shortened V by 5 bases and J by 7 bases, and 12 bases separated the two germline ends. The CDR3 covers 13 residues.

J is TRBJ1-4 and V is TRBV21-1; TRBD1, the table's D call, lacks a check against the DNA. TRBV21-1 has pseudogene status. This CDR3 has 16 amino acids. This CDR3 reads CASSDLGWGRQEKLFF. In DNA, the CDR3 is TGTGCCAGCAGCGACCTAGGATGGGGGAGACAAGAAAAACTGTTTTTT.

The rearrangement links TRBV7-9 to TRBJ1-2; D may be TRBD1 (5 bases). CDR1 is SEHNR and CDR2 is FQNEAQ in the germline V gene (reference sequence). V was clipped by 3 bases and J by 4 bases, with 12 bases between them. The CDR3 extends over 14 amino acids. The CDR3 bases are TGTGCCAGCAGCTTGGGCAGGGAGTCCTATGGCTACACCTTC. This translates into CASSLGRESYGYTF. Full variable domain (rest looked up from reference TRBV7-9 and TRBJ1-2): DTGVSQNPRHKITKRGQNVTFRCDPISEHNRLYWYRQTLGQGPEFLTYFQNEAQLEKSRLLSDRFSAERPKGSFSTLEIQRTEQGDSAMYLCASSLGRESYGYTFGSGTRLTVV.

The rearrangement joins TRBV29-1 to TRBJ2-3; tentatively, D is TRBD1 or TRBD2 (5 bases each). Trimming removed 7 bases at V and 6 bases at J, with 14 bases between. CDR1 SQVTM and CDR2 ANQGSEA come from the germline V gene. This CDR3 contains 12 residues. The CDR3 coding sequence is TGCAGCGCGGGGACCCAGGCGGATACGCAGTATTTT. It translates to CSAGTQADTQYF.

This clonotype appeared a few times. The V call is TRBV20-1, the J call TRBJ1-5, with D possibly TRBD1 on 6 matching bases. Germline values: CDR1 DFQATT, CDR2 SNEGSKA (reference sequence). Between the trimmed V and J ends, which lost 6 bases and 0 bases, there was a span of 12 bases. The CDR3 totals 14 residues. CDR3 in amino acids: CSATQGNSNQPQHF. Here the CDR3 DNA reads TGCAGTGCGACACAGGGAAATAGCAATCAGCCCCAGCATTTT.

The CDR3, as DNA: TGCGCCAGCAGCCAAGATCTAAGCGACGGAACCTACGAGCAGTACTTC. It yields the protein CASSQDLSDGTYEQYF. The V gene is TRBV4-3, the J gene TRBJ2-7; D gene ambiguous. The V end lost 0 bases, the J end lost 2 bases, and 14 bases lay between the germline ends. The CDR3 spans 16 residues. Germline values: CDR1 LGHNA, CDR2 YSLEER.

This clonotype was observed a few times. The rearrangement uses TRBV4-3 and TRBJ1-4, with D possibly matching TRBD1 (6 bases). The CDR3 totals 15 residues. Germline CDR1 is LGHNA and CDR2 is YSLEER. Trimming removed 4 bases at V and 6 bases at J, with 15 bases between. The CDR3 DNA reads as TGCGCCAGCAGCCCAGGGGAGAAGGATGATGAAAAACTGTTTTTT. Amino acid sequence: CASSPGEKDDEKLFF.

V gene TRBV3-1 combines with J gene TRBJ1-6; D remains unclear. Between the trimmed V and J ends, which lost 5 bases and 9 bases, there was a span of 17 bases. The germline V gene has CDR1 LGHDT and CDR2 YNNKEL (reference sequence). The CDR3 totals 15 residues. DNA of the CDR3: TGTGCCAGCAGCTCCCATACGGACTTCTCTTCACCCCTCCACTTT. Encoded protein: CASSSHTDFSSPLHF.

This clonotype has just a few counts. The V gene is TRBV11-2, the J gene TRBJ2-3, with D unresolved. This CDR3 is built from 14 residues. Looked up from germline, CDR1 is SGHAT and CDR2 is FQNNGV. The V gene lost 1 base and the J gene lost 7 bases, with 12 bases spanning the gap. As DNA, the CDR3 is TGTGCCAGCAGCTTAGCGACCCCTCGATATACGCAGTATTTT. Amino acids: CASSLATPRYTQYF.

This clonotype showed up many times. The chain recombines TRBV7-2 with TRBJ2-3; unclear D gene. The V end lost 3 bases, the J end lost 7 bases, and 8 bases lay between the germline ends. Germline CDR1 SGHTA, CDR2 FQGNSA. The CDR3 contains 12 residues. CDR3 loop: CASSLDGHTQYF. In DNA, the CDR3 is TGTGCCAGCAGCTTGGACGGGCATACGCAGTATTTT. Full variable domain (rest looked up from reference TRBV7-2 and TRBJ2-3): GAGVSQSPSNKVTEKGKDVELRCDPISGHTALYWYRQSLGQGLEFLIYFQGNSAPDKSGLPSDRFSAERTGGSVSTLTIQRTQQEDSAVYLCASSLDGHTQYFGPGTRLTVL.

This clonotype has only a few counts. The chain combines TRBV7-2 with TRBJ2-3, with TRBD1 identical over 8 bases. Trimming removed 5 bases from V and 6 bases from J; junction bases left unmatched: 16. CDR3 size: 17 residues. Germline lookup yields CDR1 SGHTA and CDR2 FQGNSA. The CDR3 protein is CASSPKGLSGGGDTQYF. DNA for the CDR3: TGTGCCAGCAGCCCAAAGGGGCTATCAGGGGGCGGCGATACGCAGTATTTT.

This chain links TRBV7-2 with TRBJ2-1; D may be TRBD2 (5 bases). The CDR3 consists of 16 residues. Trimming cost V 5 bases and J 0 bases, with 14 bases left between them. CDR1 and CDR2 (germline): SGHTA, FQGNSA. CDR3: CASSPLRVSSYNEQFF. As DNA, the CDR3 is TGTGCCAGCAGCCCTCTGCGGGTCAGCTCCTACAATGAGCAGTTCTTC.

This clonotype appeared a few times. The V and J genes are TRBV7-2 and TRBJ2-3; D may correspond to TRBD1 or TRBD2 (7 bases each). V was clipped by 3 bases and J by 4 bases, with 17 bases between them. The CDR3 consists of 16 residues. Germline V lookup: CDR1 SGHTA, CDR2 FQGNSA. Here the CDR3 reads CASSFGPGGAADTQYF. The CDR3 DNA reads TGTGCCAGCAGCTTCGGCCCAGGGGGGGCCGCAGATACGCAGTATTTT.

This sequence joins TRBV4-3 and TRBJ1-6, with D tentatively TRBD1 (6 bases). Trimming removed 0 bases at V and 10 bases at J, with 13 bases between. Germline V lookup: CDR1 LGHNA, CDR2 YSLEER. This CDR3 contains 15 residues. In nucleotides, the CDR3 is TGCGCCAGCAGCCAAGATAGGGACATAAGCTCACCCCTCCACTTT. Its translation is CASSQDRDISSPLHF.

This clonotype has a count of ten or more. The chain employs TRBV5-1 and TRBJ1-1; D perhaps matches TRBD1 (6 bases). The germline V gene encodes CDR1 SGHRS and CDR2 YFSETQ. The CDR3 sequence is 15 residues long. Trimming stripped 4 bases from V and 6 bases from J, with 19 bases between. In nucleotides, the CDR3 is TGCGCCAGCAGCATCCCTCTTGGGGGGCCTGCTGAAGCTTTCTTT. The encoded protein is CASSIPLGGPAEAFF.

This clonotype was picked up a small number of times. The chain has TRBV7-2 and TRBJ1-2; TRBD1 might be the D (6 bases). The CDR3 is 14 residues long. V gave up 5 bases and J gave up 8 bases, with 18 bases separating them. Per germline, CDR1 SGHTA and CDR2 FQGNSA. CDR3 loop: CASSPVAGAGGYTF. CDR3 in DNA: TGTGCCAGCAGCCCAGTGGCGGGGGCAGGGGGCTACACCTTC.

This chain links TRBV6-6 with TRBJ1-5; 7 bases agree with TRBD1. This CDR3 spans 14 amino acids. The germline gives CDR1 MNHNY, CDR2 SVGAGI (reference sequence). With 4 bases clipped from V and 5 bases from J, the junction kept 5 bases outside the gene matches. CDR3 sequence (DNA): TGTGCCAGCAGTTGGACAGGACCAGATCAGCCCCAGCATTTT. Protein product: CASSWTGPDQPQHF.

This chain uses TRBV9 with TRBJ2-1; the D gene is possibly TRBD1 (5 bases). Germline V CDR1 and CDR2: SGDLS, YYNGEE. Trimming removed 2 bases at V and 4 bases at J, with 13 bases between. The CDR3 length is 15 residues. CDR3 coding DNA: TGTGCCAGCAGCGTCGTACCAGGGCAATACAATGAGCAGTTCTTC. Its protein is CASSVVPGQYNEQFF.

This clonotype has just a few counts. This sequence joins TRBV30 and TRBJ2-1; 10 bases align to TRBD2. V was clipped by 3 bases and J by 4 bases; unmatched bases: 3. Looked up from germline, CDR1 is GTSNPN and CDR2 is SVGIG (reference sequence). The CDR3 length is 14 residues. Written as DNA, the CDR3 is TGTGCCTGGAGCACTAGCGGGGCTTACAATGAGCAGTTCTTC. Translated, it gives CAWSTSGAYNEQFF.

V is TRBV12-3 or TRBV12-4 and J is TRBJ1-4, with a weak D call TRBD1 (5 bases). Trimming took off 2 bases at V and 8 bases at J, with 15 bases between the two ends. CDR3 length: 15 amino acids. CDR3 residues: CASSLLPGMEEKLFF. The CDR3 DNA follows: TGTGCCAGCAGTTTACTCCCAGGGATGGAGGAAAAACTGTTTTTT.

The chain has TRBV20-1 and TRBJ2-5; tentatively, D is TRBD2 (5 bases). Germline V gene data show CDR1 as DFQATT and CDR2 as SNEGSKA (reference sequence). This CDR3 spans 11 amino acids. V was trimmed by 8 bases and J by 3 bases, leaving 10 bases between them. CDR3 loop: CSPDGKETQYF. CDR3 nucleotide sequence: TGCAGTCCGGACGGGAAAGAGACCCAGTACTTC.

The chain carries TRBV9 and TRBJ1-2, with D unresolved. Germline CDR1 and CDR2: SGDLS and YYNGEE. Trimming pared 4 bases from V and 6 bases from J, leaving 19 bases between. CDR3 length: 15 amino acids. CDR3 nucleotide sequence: TGTGCCAGCAGCCCGAGGCGAGTCGTCGATGATGGCTACACCTTC. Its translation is CASSPRRVVDDGYTF.